These 11 T cell receptor beta chains were all obtained from the same sample, sequenced in a study of T cells after posttransplantation cyclophosphamide. Only in-frame clones appear in the TCRdb table, and some are missing; sequencing was by immunoSEQ multiplex PCR. The sample contains roughly 5,100 clones, none occurring once; roughly 15% lies in the top ten. Busulfan-fludarabine conditioning, marrow transplant, and cyclophosphamide on days +3 and +4 were administered. The sequenced sample was PBMCs, obtained after allogeneic stem cell transplant with posttransplant cyclophosphamide. These receptors came from a female patient younger than 45 who received an allogeneic stem cell transplant from an unrelated donor, was CMV-positive, and had acute and chronic GVHD. Certain T cells may be donor cells from the graft.

In its sample, this clone was seen many times. The chain employs TRBV7-9 and TRBJ1-1; D is unclear. Germline V gene sequence: CDR1 SEHNR, CDR2 FQNEAQ (reference sequence). CDR3 length: 12 residues. Trimming shortened V by 1 base and J by 7 bases, and 7 bases separated the two germline ends. CDR3 nucleotides: TGTGCCAGCAGCTTAGGGGCGGGTGAAGCTTTCTTT. As protein: CASSLGAGEAFF.

Many counts were recorded for this clone. The V and J genes are TRBV6-5 and TRBJ1-2, with 7 bases matching TRBD1. Germline V lookup: CDR1 MNHEY, CDR2 SVGAGI. CDR3 length: 13 amino acids. The junction had 6 bases not matched to a gene; V was cut back by 6 bases and J by 5 bases. CDR3 residues: CASSRQGLYGYTF. As DNA, the CDR3 is TGTGCCAGCAGCCGACAGGGTCTATATGGCTACACCTTC.

In nucleotides, the CDR3 is TGTGCCAGCAGCCATGGACAGGGTCTCTACAATGAGCAGTTCTTC. Amino acids: CASSHGQGLYNEQFF. This chain connects TRBV11-3 to TRBJ2-1; 8 bases line up with TRBD1. The length of the CDR3 is 15 residues. With V trimmed by 5 bases and J by 3 bases, 6 bases remained unmatched. The germline CDR1 and CDR2 sequences are SGHNT and YENEEA.

This clone occurred many times. Distinct nucleotide sequences in the sample also encode this CDR3. The J gene is TRBJ1-1, the V gene TRBV7-9; 8 bases are shared with TRBD1. The junction had 2 bases not matched to a gene; V was cut back by 4 bases and J by 1 base. Germline V gene lookup returns CDR1 SEHNR and CDR2 FQNEAQ (reference sequence). The CDR3 consists of 14 residues. CDR3 nucleotide sequence: TGTGCCAGCAGCTCCGGACAGGGGAACACTGAAGCTTTCTTT. It codes for CASSSGQGNTEAFF. Using reference TRBV7-9 and TRBJ1-1 for the parts outside the CDR3, the full variable domain is DTGVSQNPRHKITKRGQNVTFRCDPISEHNRLYWYRQTLGQGPEFLTYFQNEAQLEKSRLLSDRFSAERPKGSFSTLEIQRTEQGDSAMYLCASSSGQGNTEAFFGQGTRLTVV.

This clone was seen many times. The chain has TRBV7-2 and TRBJ2-1, with 11 bases fitting TRBD2. V dropped 0 bases and J dropped 7; count of bases not matched to a gene: 8. The germline V gene has CDR1 SGHTA and CDR2 FQGNSA. This CDR3 is 17 amino acids long. The CDR3 bases are TGTGCCAGCAGCTTAGCTCCCACTAGCGGGAGAAGTAATGAGCAGTTCTTC. This codes for CASSLAPTSGRSNEQFF.

This clone has a count of ten or more. The rearrangement uses TRBV10-3 and TRBJ1-3; no clear D. Trimming cost V 7 bases and J 4 bases, with 11 bases left between them. Germline values: CDR1 ENHRY, CDR2 SYGVKD. This CDR3 spans 13 amino acids. CDR3 amino acids: CAITREPGNTIYF. In DNA form, the CDR3 reads TGTGCCATCACTCGGGAACCAGGAAACACCATATATTTT.

This clone was detected only a few times. This sequence joins TRBV7-9 and TRBJ2-5; D might be TRBD2 (7 bases). Gene TRBJ2-7 matches the end of the DNA better, so the J call may be wrong. The CDR3 spans 19 residues. Germline lookup yields CDR1 SEHNR and CDR2 FQNEAQ (reference sequence). In DNA form, the CDR3 reads TGTGCCAGCAGCTTCAGTGTGACAGGAACTAGCGTCGGGGTTTACGAGCAGTACTTC. This encodes CASSFSVTGTSVGVYEQYF.

This clone was counted ten times or more. V gene TRBV11-2 combines with J gene TRBJ1-5; D not certain. Germline V gives CDR1 SGHAT, CDR2 FQNNGV. The CDR3 contains 13 residues. The V and J ends lost 5 bases and 3 bases respectively, with 8 bases between them. The CDR3 sequence: CASSPTPNQPQHF. The CDR3 nucleotides are TGTGCCAGCAGCCCGACTCCCAATCAGCCCCAGCATTTT.

This clone was counted many times. This chain uses TRBV5-1 with TRBJ2-6; 7 nucleotides agree with TRBD1. Looked up from germline, CDR1 is SGHRS and CDR2 is YFSETQ. Germline trimming cut 3 bases from V and 0 bases from J; bases unmatched to any gene: 0. This CDR3 has 15 residues. CDR3 region: CASSSGGSGANVLTF. The CDR3 DNA sequence: TGCGCCAGCAGCTCAGGGGGCTCTGGGGCCAACGTCCTGACTTTC.

This clone came up many times. The J gene is TRBJ1-2, the V gene TRBV2, with TRBD1 identical over 10 bases. J was trimmed by 4 bases and V by 5 bases; bases with no gene match: 7. Germline V gene data show CDR1 as SNHLY and CDR2 as FYNNEI. The length of the CDR3 is 15 residues. DNA for the CDR3: TGTGCCAGCAGTTTCTCCGGGACAGGGGCCTATGGCTACACCTTC. Translation: CASSFSGTGAYGYTF. Using reference TRBV2 and TRBJ1-2 for the parts outside the CDR3, the full variable domain is EPEVTQTPSHQVTQMGQEVILRCVPISNHLYFYWYRQILGQKVEFLVSFYNNEISEKSEIFDDQFSVERPDGSNFTLKIRSTKLEDSAMYFCASSFSGTGAYGYTFGSGTRLTVV.

This clone has just a few counts. The chain couples TRBV27 to TRBJ2-1, with TRBD2 matching over 12 bases. The CDR3 is 17 amino acids. Germline CDR1 reads MNHEY; CDR2 reads SMNVEV (reference sequence). J lost 9 bases, V lost 3 bases, and 12 bases had no gene match. This chain's CDR3 is CASSFPSTSGSWAEQFF. CDR3 DNA sequence: TGTGCCAGCAGTTTCCCCTCGACTAGCGGGAGTTGGGCTGAGCAGTTCTTC.